This TCR beta chain was obtained from a study of CD8+ T cells in alopecia areata. The treatment was: oral pan-JAK inhibitor, 5-10 mg twice daily. Starting from PBMCs, sorting isolated CD4+ and CD8+ T cells. This clone was counted between two and nine times. The germline V and J ends were trimmed by 1 base and 5 bases, with 11 bases remaining between them. There are 14 residues in the CDR3. CDR1 SGHTA and CDR2 FQGNSA come from the germline V gene. Investigators isolated RNA and reverse transcribed it into cDNA to act as the sequencing template. The assay was immunoSEQ multiplex PCR, and TCRdb's table has in-frame clones only and misses some. The sample shows 200,000 to 250,000 clones, about 64% of them seen only once.

This TCR was sampled from a human donor with alopecia areata. This material consisted of CD4+ T cells sorted from blood, taken at week 4, from a patient treated with tofacitinib. The chain recombines TRBV7-2 with TRBJ2-5, with D possibly being TRBD1 or TRBD2 (5 bases each). In nucleotides, the CDR3 is TGTGCCAGCAGCTTAGAGGTTTGGGGGGAGACCCAGTACTTC. This translates into CASSLEVWGETQYF.